The entry below gives a single T cell receptor beta chain sequence along with its context. The data originate from a study of cytomegalovirus exposure and HLA in healthy donors. The length of the CDR3 is 16 residues. Germline trimming cut 1 base from V and 4 bases from J; bases unmatched to any gene: 5. Germline-derived CDR1 and CDR2 are GTSNPN and SVGIG (reference sequence). The PCR had 60 Vbeta and 13 Jbeta primers. Sequencing was performed with immunoSEQ multiplex PCR; in TCRdb, only in-frame clones are kept and a portion is missing. The sample contains 150,000 to 200,000 clones, about 70% of which appear only once.

The receptor's source is a young man in good health and CMV-seropositive. The chain employs TRBV30 and TRBJ2-7; 15 positions agree with TRBD2. The specimen was PBMCs. The CDR3 loop is CAWSGWTSGRVYEQYF. In DNA form, the CDR3 reads TGTGCCTGGAGTGGATGGACTAGCGGGAGGGTGTACGAGCAGTACTTC.